Sequencing of this T cell receptor (beta chain) was carried out in a study of shared T cell receptors in the human thymus. Profiled with immunoSEQ multiplex PCR; TCRdb holds only in-frame clones, not every one. The sample yields roughly 710,000 clones, approximately 85% seen once. The germline CDR1 and CDR2 sequences are SGHVS and FNYEAQ. This CDR3 contains 16 residues. The V and J ends lost 2 bases and 8 bases, in that order; junction bases with no gene match: 11. This sample also appeared in a second study, on human thymus T cells. That paper notes: Thymus specimens were resections from corrective heart surgery. Thymic and blood repertoires appeared to carry a bias in their V and J gene usage. Unrelated individuals were reported by related research to share highly overlapping thymic repertoires.

This sequence joins TRBV7-6 and TRBJ2-1, with 8 bases matching TRBD2. The sequencing sample was made of thymocytes. This receptor was obtained from a girl under three years old with a congenital heart defect. The CDR3 region is CASSLSFWRGEDEQFF. CDR3 DNA: TGTGCCAGCAGCTTAAGCTTTTGGCGGGGGGAAGATGAGCAGTTCTTC.